This TCR beta chain appears in the sequencing data of a study of monozygotic twins with inflammatory bowel disease. Study-wide points: Compared with healthy co-twins, IBD patients showed reduced TCRbeta repertoire diversity by inverse Simpson. The analysis did not separate different T cell subtypes.

TCRdb reanalyzed the 5' RACE reads, giving one entry per CDR3 protein sequence and no DNA. In total, the table holds about 93,000 distinct CDR3 sequences. Notes on this clonotype: Its antigen remains unidentified.

The CDR3 has 16 residues. Germline V gene data show CDR1 as LNHDA and CDR2 as SQIVND (reference sequence). The clonotype comes from a human donor with ulcerative colitis or Crohn's disease, or a healthy co-twin of an affected twin (not recorded which). Sequenced sample: blood. The chain combines TRBV19 with TRBJ2-1; TCRdb's D gene call, TRBD2, goes unchecked for lack of DNA. The CDR3 sequence is CASSASGTRSMGEQFF. Full variable domain (remainder filled in from reference TRBV19 and TRBJ2-1): DGGITQSPKYLFRKEGQNVTLSCEQNLNHDAMYWYRQDPGQGLRLIYYSQIVNDFQKGDIAEGYSVSREKKESFPLTVTSAQKNPTAFYLCASSASGTRSMGEQFFGPGTRLTVL.